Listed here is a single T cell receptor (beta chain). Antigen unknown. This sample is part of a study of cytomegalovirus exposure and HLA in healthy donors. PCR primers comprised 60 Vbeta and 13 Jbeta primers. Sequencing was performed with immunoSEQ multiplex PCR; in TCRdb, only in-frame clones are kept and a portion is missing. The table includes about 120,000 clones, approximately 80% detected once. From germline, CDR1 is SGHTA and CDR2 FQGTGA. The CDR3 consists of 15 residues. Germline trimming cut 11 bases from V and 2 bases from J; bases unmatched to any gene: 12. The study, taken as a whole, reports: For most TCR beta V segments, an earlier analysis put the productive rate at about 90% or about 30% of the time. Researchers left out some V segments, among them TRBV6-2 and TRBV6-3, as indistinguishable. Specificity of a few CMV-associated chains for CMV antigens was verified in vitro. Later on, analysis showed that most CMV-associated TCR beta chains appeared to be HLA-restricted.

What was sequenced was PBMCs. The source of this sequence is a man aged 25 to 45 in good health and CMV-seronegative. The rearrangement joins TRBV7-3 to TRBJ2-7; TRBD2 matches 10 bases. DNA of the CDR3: TGTGCCGTCGCCGCGGGGACTAGCGTAACCTACGAGCAGTACTTC. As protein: CAVAAGTSVTYEQYF. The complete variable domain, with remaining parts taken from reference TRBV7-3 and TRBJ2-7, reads GAGVSQTPSNKVTEKGKYVELRCDPISGHTALYWYRQSLGQGPEFLIYFQGTGAADDSGLPNDRFFAVRPEGSVSTLKIQRTERGDSAVYLCAVAAGTSVTYEQYFGPGTRLTVT.